Listed here are 5 T cell receptor beta chains from one sample, sequenced in a study of control samples from healthy donors and cancer patients. The data were produced by immunoSEQ multiplex PCR, yet TCRdb's version contains in-frame clones alone and is incomplete. The sample includes some 82,000 clones, roughly 84% seen only once; the top ten take 9.5% to 13%. The sequencing sample was made of PBMCs. These receptor sequences come from a man aged 55 to 69 with head and neck cancer.

This sequence joins TRBV28 and TRBJ2-7, with TRBD1 as a possible D gene (6 bases). The CDR3 extends over 14 amino acids. Germline V gene lookup returns CDR1 MDHEN and CDR2 SYDVKM. V gave up 7 bases and J gave up 2 bases, with 15 bases separating them. The CDR3 DNA follows: TGTGCCAGCAATACAGGGACCTCCGCCTACGAGCAGTACTTC. This sequence encodes CASNTGTSAYEQYF.

The chain employs TRBV7-7 and TRBJ2-3; 7 nucleotides agree with TRBD2. The germline gives CDR1 SSHAT, CDR2 FNYEAQ (reference sequence). The CDR3 contains 14 residues. Trimming removed 5 bases from V and 3 bases from J; junction bases left unmatched: 5. CDR3 loop: CASSVSSGTDTQYF. The CDR3 coding sequence is TGTGCCAGCAGCGTTAGTAGCGGGACAGATACGCAGTATTTT. The whole variable domain, filled in from reference TRBV7-7 and TRBJ2-3, reads GAGVSQSPRYKVTKRGQDVTLRCDPISSHATLYWYQQALGQGPEFLTYFNYEAQPDKSGLPSDRFSAERPEGSISTLTIQRTEQRDSAMYRCASSVSSGTDTQYFGPGTRLTVL.

The V gene is TRBV11-2, the J gene TRBJ1-3; no definite D call. CDR1 SGHAT and CDR2 FQNNGV come from the germline V gene. V dropped 5 bases and J dropped 3 bases, with 11 bases sitting between them. The CDR3 runs 14 residues. DNA of the CDR3: TGTGCCAGCAGCCGGGCCGGGGTTGGAAACACCATATATTTT. This encodes CASSRAGVGNTIYF. The full variable domain, its missing parts supplied by reference TRBV11-2 and TRBJ1-3, is EAGVAQSPRYKIIEKRQSVAFWCNPISGHATLYWYQQILGQGPKLLIQFQNNGVVDDSQLPKDRFSAERLKGVDSTLKIQPAKLEDSAVYLCASSRAGVGNTIYFGEGSWLTVV.

The chain uses TRBV3-1 (or the pseudogene TRBV3-2) and TRBJ2-5, with TRBD2 matching over 11 bases. CDR1 and CDR2 from the germline V gene are LGHDT and YNNKEL (reference sequence). The V gene end was trimmed by 2 bases and the J gene end by 2 bases; junction bases not matched to a gene: 10. CDR3 length: 18 amino acids. CDR3 amino acids: CASSQTLGLAGPQETQYF. In nucleotides, the CDR3 is TGTGCCAGCAGCCAAACCCTCGGACTAGCGGGCCCACAAGAGACCCAGTACTTC.

J is TRBJ1-1 and V is TRBV18; 9 bases fit TRBD1. V dropped 3 bases and J dropped 2; count of bases not matched to a gene: 4. Looked up from germline, CDR1 is KGHSH and CDR2 is LQKENI. The CDR3 is 15 residues long. The CDR3 nucleotides read TGTGCCAGCTCACCTGGGACAGGGATTAACACTGAAGCTTTCTTT. Translating gives CASSPGTGINTEAFF.